Below, 14 T cell receptor beta chains from the same sample are listed, as sequenced in a study of T cells in Graves' hyperthyroidism and ophthalmopathy (dated by TCRdb to between 2018 and 2021). The receptor library was made with multiplex PCR. Sequencing was performed on an Illumina HiSeq 2000. The TCR beta CDR3 regions were amplified from the RNA transcripts. The TCR CDR3 was subjected to a first round of RT-PCR using the HTBI primer set and the Qiagen OneStep RT-PCR kit. The public reads were quality trimmed at Q25 with fastp and then assembled into clones with MiXCR by TCRdb, keeping productive beta chains. Rows are unified per CDR3 protein, each entry keeping the most common DNA and genes. This sample comprises nearly 600,000 distinct CDR3 sequences, approximately 15% of them detected only once. The top ten clonotypes cover roughly 5.7% of the sample. Material for sequencing was blood. The receptors come from a woman aged 25 to 45 with Graves' hyperthyroidism that later progressed to Graves' ophthalmopathy.

This clonotype occurred many times. This chain joins TRBV2 and TRBJ1-2; no clear D gene. Trimming stripped 1 base from V and 8 bases from J, with 17 bases between. The germline V gene encodes CDR1 SNHLY and CDR2 FYNNEI. The CDR3 loop spans 15 amino acids. CDR3 protein: CASSEGAPGHAGYTF. The DNA of the CDR3 is TGTGCCAGCAGTGAAGGTGCTCCTGGCCACGCCGGCTACACCTTC.

This clonotype was recorded many times. The rearrangement uses TRBV6-5 and TRBJ2-3; unclear D gene. The CDR3 consists of 14 residues. The ends were cut back, 0 bases at V and 1 base at J, with 5 bases in the middle. Germline V gene data show CDR1 as MNHEY and CDR2 as SVGAGI. The CDR3 coding sequence is TGTGCCAGCAGTTACTCTCAGGGCACAGATACGCAGTATTTT. It is translated as CASSYSQGTDTQYF.

At least ten counts were recorded for this clonotype. V usage is TRBV28 and J usage is TRBJ2-2, with D perhaps being TRBD1 or TRBD2 (5 bases each). Germline assignment: CDR1 MDHEN and CDR2 SYDVKM. The CDR3 is 21 residues long. The ends were cut back, 6 bases at V and 4 bases at J, with 33 bases in the middle. Here the CDR3 reads CASSPTPPPTWAKGSTGELFF. The CDR3 DNA reads TGTGCCAGCAGCCCCACGCCACCGCCGACCTGGGCGAAGGGGAGCACCGGGGAGCTGTTTTTT. The full variable domain, its missing parts supplied by reference TRBV28 and TRBJ2-2, is DVKVTQSSRYLVKRTGEKVFLECVQDMDHENMFWYRQDPGLGLRLIYFSYDVKMKEKGDIPEGYSVSREKKERFSLILESASTNQTSMYLCASSPTPPPTWAKGSTGELFFGEGSRLTVL.

This clonotype was seen many times. The chain links TRBV11-2 to TRBJ2-5; D unresolved. In germline, CDR1 is SGHAT, CDR2 FQNNGV. This CDR3 region has 12 residues. Trimming removed 5 bases from V and 2 bases from J, with 6 bases in between. The CDR3 loop is CASSISQETQYF. The CDR3 coding sequence is TGTGCCAGCAGCATCAGTCAAGAGACCCAGTACTTC.

This clonotype appeared many times. This rearrangement joins TRBV28 to TRBJ1-1; 8 positions match TRBD1. The junction had 15 bases not matched to a gene; V was cut back by 3 bases and J by 6 bases. The CDR3 length is 17 residues. Germline CDR1 MDHEN, CDR2 SYDVKM. CDR3 nucleotides: TGTGCCAGCAGTTTTGGGTTGACAGGGGAGATGGAGGCTGAAGCTTTCTTT. It specifies CASSFGLTGEMEAEAFF.

This clonotype has a count of ten or more. The chain uses TRBV7-9 and TRBJ2-7; TRBD2 might be the D (6 bases). CDR3 length: 14 amino acids. Germline V gene lookup returns CDR1 SEHNR and CDR2 FQNEAQ (reference sequence). Trimming took 7 bases from V and 0 from J, leaving 13 bases between them. The CDR3 sequence: CASTPAGPSYEQYF. CDR3 sequence (DNA): TGTGCCAGCACTCCGGCGGGACCCTCCTACGAGCAGTACTTC.

In this sample, this clonotype turned up many times. The rearrangement joins TRBV7-2 to TRBJ2-3, with TRBD2 identical over 8 bases. The CDR3 contains 14 residues. The V segment lost 4 bases and the J segment 0 bases; nucleotides outside the gene matches: 0. Per germline, CDR1 SGHTA and CDR2 FQGNSA. CDR3 DNA sequence: TGTGCCAGCAGCTGGACTAGCAGCACAGATACGCAGTATTTT. As protein: CASSWTSSTDTQYF.

At least ten counts were recorded for this clonotype. The J gene is TRBJ1-1, the V gene TRBV20-1; TRBD1 matches 8 bases. The CDR3 is 15 residues long. V dropped 2 bases and J dropped 2; count of bases not matched to a gene: 7. Germline V lookup: CDR1 DFQATT, CDR2 SNEGSKA (reference sequence). The CDR3 sequence is CSARSRTGINTEAFF. In DNA, the CDR3 is TGCAGTGCTAGATCTAGGACAGGGATCAACACTGAAGCTTTCTTT.

This clonotype was found many times. The chain links TRBV20-1 to TRBJ2-5; no firm D call. In germline, CDR1 is DFQATT, CDR2 SNEGSKA (reference sequence). V lost 0 bases and J 4 bases, leaving 12 bases between the germline ends. This CDR3 contains 14 residues. In DNA, the CDR3 is TGCAGTGCTAGAGATCATAAGGTTACAGAGACCCAGTACTTC. As protein: CSARDHKVTETQYF.

In this sample, this clonotype turned up many times. The chain carries TRBV6-1 and TRBJ2-5, with TRBD2 matching 7 bases. Germline loops: CDR1 MNHNS, CDR2 SASEGT. V trimming: 7 bases; J trimming: 4 bases; junction bases outside the gene matches: 3. CDR3 length: 12 residues. The CDR3 nucleotides are TGTGCCAGCAAACTAGCGCCAGAGACCCAGTACTTC. Encoded protein: CASKLAPETQYF.

V gene TRBV19 combines with J gene TRBJ1-1; 9 positions agree with TRBD1. This CDR3 has 13 amino acids. Germline trimming cut 3 bases from V and 7 bases from J; bases unmatched to any gene: 3. Germline CDR1 LNHDA, CDR2 SQIVND (reference sequence). The CDR3 is CASSMGQGVEAFF. The CDR3 region has the DNA TGTGCCAGTAGTATGGGACAGGGAGTTGAAGCTTTCTTT.

This clonotype was found many times. The chain joins TRBV20-1 to TRBJ2-7, with D possibly TRBD1 on 5 matching bases. CDR1 and CDR2 from the germline V gene are DFQATT and SNEGSKA (reference sequence). CDR3 size: 13 residues. V was pared by 2 bases and J by 4 bases, with 12 bases between. CDR3 DNA: TGCAGTGCTAGAACACCGGACACTTACGAGCAGTACTTC. Translating gives CSARTPDTYEQYF.

This rearrangement joins TRBV18 to TRBJ2-1; perhaps TRBD2 as D (5 bases). With 6 bases removed from V and 9 bases from J, the gap between germline ends came to 18 bases. This CDR3 is built from 14 residues. Per germline, CDR1 KGHSH and CDR2 LQKENI. The CDR3 reads CASSKDSTSAEQFF. CDR3 coding DNA: TGTGCCAGCTCCAAGGACTCGACCTCTGCTGAGCAGTTCTTC.

The J gene is TRBJ2-1, the V gene TRBV24-1; maybe TRBD1 (6 bases). V was trimmed by 3 bases and J by 11 bases, leaving 10 bases between them. The CDR3 extends over 12 amino acids. CDR1 is KGHDR and CDR2 is SFDVKD in the germline V gene. The CDR3 DNA reads TGTGCCACCAGTGATGGTGGGGGCAAGCAGTTCTTC. It translates to CATSDGGGKQFF.